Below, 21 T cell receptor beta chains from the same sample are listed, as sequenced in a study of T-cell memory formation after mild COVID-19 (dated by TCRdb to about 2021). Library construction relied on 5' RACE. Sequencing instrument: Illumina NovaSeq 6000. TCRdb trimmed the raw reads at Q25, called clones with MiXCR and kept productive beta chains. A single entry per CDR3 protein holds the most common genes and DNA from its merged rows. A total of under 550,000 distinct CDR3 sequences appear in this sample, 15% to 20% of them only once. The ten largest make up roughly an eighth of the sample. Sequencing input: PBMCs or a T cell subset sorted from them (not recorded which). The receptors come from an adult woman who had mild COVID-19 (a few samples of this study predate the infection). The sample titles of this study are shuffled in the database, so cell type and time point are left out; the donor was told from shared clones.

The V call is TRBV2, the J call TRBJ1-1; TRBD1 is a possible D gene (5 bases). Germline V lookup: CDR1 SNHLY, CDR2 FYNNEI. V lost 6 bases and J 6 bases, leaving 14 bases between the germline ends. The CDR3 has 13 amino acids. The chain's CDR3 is CASRSTGGAEAFF. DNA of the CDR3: TGTGCCAGCAGAAGTACTGGGGGGGCTGAAGCTTTCTTT.

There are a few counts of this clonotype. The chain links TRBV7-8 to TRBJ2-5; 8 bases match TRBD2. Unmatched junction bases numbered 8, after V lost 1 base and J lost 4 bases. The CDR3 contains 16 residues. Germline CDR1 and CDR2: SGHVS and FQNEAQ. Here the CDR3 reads CASSLVGSGERETQYF. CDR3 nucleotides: TGTGCCAGCAGCTTAGTGGGTAGCGGGGAGAGAGAGACCCAGTACTTC.

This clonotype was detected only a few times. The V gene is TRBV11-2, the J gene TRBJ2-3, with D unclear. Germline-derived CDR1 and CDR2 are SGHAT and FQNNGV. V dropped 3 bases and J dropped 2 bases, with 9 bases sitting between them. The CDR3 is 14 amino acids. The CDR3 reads CASSLNYHTDTQYF. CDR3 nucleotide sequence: TGTGCCAGCAGCTTGAACTACCACACAGATACGCAGTATTTT.

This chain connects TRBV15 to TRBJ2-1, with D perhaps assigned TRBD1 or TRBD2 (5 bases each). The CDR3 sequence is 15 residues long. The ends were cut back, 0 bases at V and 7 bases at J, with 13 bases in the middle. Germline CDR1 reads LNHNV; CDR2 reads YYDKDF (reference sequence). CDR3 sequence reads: CATSRDPAGANEQFF. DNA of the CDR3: TGTGCCACCAGCAGAGATCCGGCCGGGGCAAATGAGCAGTTCTTC.

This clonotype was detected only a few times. The CDR3 protein is CATGDFAYEQYF. As DNA, the CDR3 is TGTGCCACCGGGGACTTCGCCTACGAGCAGTACTTC. The chain couples TRBV6-2 or TRBV6-3 to TRBJ2-7; possible D gene TRBD2, 6 bases. Germline V lookup: CDR1 MNHEY, CDR2 SVGEGT. The CDR3 loop spans 12 amino acids. Between the trimmed V and J ends, which lost 10 bases and 2 bases, there was a span of 12 bases.

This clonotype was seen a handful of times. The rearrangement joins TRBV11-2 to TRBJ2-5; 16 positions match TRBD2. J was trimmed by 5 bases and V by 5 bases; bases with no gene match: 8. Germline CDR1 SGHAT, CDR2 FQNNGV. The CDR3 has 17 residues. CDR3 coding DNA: TGTGCCAGCAGCCCAGGGACTAGCGGGGGGGCCTTTGAGACCCAGTACTTC. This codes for CASSPGTSGGAFETQYF.

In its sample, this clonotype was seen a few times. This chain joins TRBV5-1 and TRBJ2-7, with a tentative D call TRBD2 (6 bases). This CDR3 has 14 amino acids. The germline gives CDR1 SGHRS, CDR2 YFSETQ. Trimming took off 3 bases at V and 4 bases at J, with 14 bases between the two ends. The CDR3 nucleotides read TGCGCCAGCAGCTCTAGTAGCGGAAGTTACGAGCAGTACTTC. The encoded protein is CASSSSSGSYEQYF.

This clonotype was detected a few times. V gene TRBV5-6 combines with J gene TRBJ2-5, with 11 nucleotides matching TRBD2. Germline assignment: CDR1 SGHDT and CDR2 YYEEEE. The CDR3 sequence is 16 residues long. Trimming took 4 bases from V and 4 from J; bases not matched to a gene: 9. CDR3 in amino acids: CASSVGLTSGRETQYF. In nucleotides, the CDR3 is TGTGCCAGCAGCGTGGGCCTAACTAGCGGGAGAGAGACCCAGTACTTC. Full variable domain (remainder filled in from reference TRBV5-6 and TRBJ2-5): DAGVTQSPTHLIKTRGQQVTLRCSPKSGHDTVSWYQQALGQGPQFIFQYYEEEERQRGNFPDRFSGHQFPNYSSELNVNALLLGDSALYLCASSVGLTSGRETQYFGPGTRLLVL.

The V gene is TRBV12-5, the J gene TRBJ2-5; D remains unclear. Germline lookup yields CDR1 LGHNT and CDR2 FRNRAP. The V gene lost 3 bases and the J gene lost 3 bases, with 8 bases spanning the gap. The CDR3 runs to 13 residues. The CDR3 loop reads CASGFSREETQYF. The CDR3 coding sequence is TGTGCTAGTGGTTTTTCCAGAGAAGAGACCCAGTACTTC.

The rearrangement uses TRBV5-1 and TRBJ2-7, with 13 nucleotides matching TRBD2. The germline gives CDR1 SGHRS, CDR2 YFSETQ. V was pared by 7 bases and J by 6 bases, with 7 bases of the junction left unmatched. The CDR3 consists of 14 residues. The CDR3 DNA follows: TGCGCCAGCGGCCCGGGACTAGCGGGGCTCGAGCAGTACTTC. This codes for CASGPGLAGLEQYF.

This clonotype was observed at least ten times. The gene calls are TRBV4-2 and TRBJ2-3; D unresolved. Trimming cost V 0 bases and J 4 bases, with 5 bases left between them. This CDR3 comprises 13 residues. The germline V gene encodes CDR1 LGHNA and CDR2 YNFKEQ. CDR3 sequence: CASSQDPPDTQYF. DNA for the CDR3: TGTGCCAGCAGCCAAGATCCGCCAGATACGCAGTATTTT.

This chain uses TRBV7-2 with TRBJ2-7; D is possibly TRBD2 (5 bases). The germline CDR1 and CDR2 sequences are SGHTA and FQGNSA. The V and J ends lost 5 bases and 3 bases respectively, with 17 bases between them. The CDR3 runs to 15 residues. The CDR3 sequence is CASSAYLEAGYEQYF. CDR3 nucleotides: TGTGCCAGCAGCGCCTACCTGGAGGCCGGCTACGAGCAGTACTTC.

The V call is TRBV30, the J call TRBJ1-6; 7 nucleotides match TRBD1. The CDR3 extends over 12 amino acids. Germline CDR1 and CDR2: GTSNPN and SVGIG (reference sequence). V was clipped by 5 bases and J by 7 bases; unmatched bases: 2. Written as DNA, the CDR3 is TGTGCCTGGGACAGGGTCAATTCACCCCTCCACTTT. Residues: CAWDRVNSPLHF.

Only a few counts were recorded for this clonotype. The CDR3 coding sequence is TGTGCCAGCAGTGAATCCGGGGGATTATACGAGCAGTACTTC. The encoded protein is CASSESGGLYEQYF. The gene calls are TRBV25-1 and TRBJ2-7; possible D gene TRBD2, 6 bases. The V end was cut by 1 base, the J end by 4 bases, with 11 bases between. Germline V gene lookup returns CDR1 MGHDK and CDR2 SYGVNS. The CDR3 contains 14 residues.

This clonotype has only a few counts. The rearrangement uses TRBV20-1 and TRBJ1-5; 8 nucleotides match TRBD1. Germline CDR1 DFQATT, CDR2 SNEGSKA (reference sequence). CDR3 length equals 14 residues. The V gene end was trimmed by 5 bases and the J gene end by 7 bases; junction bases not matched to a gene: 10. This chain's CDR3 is CSARRTGRAQPQHF. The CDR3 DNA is TGCAGTGCTCGGAGGACAGGGAGGGCCCAGCCCCAGCATTTT.

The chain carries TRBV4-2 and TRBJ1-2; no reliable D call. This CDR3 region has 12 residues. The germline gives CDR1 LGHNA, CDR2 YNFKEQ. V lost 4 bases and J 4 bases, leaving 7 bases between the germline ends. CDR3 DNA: TGTGCCAGCAGCCCGGGAGCCTATGGCTACACCTTC. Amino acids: CASSPGAYGYTF.

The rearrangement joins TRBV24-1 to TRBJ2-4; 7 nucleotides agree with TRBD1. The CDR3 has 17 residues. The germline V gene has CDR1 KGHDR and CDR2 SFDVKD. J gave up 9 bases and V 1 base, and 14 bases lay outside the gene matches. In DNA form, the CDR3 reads TGTGCCACCAGTGATTTAAAAGGGGAGACAGGGAGCCCCATTCAGTACTTC. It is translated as CATSDLKGETGSPIQYF.

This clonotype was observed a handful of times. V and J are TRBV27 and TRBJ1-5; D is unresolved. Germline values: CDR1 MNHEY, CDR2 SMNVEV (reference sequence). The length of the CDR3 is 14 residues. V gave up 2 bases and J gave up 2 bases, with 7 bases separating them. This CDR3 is CASSLTNGNQPQHF. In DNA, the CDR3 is TGTGCCAGCAGTTTAACCAATGGCAATCAGCCCCAGCATTTT.

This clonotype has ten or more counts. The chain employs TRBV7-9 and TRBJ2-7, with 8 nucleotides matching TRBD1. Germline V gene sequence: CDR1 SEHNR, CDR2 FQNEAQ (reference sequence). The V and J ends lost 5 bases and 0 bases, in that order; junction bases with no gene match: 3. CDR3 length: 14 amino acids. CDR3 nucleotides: TGTGCCAGCAGCCGACAGGGGAGCTCCTACGAGCAGTACTTC. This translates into CASSRQGSSYEQYF. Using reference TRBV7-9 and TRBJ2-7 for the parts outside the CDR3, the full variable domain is DTGVSQNPRHKITKRGQNVTFRCDPISEHNRLYWYRQTLGQGPEFLTYFQNEAQLEKSRLLSDRFSAERPKGSFSTLEIQRTEQGDSAMYLCASSRQGSSYEQYFGPGTRLTVT.

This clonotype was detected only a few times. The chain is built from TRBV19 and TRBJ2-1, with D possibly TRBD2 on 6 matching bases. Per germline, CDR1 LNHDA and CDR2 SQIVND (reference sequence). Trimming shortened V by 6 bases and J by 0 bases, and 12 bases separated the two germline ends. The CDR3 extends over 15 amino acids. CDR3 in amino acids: CASRRAGSSYNEQFF. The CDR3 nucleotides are TGTGCCAGTAGGCGAGCGGGTAGCTCCTACAATGAGCAGTTCTTC. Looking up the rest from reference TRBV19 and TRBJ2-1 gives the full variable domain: DGGITQSPKYLFRKEGQNVTLSCEQNLNHDAMYWYRQDPGQGLRLIYYSQIVNDFQKGDIAEGYSVSREKKESFPLTVTSAQKNPTAFYLCASRRAGSSYNEQFFGPGTRLTVL.

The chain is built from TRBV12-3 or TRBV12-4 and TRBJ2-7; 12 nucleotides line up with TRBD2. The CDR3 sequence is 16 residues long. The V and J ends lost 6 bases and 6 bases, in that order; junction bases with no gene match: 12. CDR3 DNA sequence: TGTGCCAGCAGCTCTAGACTAGCGGGGGTTCTCGCCGAGCAGTACTTC. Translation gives CASSSRLAGVLAEQYF.